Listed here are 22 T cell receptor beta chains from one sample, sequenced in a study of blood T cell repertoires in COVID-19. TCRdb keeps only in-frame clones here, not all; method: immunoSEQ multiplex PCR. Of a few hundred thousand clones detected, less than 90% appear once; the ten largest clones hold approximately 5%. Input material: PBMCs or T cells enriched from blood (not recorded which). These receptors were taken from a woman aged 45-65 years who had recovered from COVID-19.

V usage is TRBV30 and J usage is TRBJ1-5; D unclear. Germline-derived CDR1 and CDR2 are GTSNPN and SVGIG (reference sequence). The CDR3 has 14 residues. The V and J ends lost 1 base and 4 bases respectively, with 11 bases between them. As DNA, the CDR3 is TGTGCCTGGAGTGGCCCAGGAAGGAATCAGCCCCAGCATTTT. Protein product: CAWSGPGRNQPQHF. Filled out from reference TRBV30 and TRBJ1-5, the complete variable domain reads SQTIHQWPATLVQPVGSPLSLECTVEGTSNPNLYWYRQAAGRGLQLLFYSVGIGQISSEVPQNLSASRPQDRQFILSSKKLLLSDSGFYLCAWSGPGRNQPQHFGDGTRLSIL.

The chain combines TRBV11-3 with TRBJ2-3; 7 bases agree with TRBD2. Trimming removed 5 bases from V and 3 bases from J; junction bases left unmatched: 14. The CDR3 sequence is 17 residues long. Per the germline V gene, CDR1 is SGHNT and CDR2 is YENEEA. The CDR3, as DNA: TGTGCCAGCAGCCTAGGGGAGGGATACATGATAACAGATACGCAGTATTTT. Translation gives CASSLGEGYMITDTQYF. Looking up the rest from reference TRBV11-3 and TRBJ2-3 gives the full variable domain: EAGVVQSPRYKIIEKKQPVAFWCNPISGHNTLYWYLQNLGQGPELLIRYENEEAVDDSQLPKDRFSAERLKGVDSTLKIQPAELGDSAVYLCASSLGEGYMITDTQYFGPGTRLTVL.

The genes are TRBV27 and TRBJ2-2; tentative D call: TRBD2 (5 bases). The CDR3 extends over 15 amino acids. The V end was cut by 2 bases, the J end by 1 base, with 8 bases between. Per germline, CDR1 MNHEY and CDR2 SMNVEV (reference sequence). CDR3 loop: CASSLQLVNTGELFF. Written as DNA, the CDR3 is TGTGCCAGCAGTTTACAACTAGTGAACACCGGGGAGCTGTTTTTT.

CDR3 sequence: CASSQDGQYNEKLFF. The CDR3, as DNA: TGCGCCAGCAGCCAAGACGGACAGTACAATGAAAAACTGTTTTTT. J is TRBJ1-4 and V is TRBV4-3; possible D gene TRBD1, 6 bases. Trimming cost V 0 bases and J 5 bases, with 10 bases left between them. Germline lookup yields CDR1 LGHNA and CDR2 YSLEER. This CDR3 has 15 residues.

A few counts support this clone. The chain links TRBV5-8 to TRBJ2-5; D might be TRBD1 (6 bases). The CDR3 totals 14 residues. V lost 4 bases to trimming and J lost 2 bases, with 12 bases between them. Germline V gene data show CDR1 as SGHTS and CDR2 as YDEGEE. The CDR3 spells CASSPGTIQETQYF. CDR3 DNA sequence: TGTGCCAGCAGCCCTGGGACAATTCAAGAGACCCAGTACTTC.

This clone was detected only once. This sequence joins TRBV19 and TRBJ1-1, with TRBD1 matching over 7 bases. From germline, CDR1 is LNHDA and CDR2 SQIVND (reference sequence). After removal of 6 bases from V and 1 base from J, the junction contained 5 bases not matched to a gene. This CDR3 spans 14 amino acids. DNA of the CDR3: TGTGCCAGTAGCCCGGGACAGCCGAACACTGAAGCTTTCTTT. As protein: CASSPGQPNTEAFF.

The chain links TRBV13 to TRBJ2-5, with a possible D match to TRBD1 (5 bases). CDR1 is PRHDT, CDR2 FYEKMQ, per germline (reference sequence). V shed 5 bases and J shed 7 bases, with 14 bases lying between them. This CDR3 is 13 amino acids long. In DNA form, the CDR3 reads TGTGCCAGCAGCCGAAGGGGTCAGAGGACCCAGTACTTC. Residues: CASSRRGQRTQYF.

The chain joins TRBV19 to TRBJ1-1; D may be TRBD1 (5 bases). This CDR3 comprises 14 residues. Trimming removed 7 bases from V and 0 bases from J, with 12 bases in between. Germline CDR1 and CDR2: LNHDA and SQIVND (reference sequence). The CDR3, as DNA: TGTGCCAGTACCAGGACACCCATGAACACTGAAGCTTTCTTT. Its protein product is CASTRTPMNTEAFF.

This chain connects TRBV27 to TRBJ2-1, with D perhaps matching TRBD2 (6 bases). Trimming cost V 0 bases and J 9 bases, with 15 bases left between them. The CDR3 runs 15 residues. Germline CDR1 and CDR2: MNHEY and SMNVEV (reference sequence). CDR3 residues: CASSLSGGEGSEQFF. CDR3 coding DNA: TGTGCCAGCAGTTTATCTGGAGGGGAAGGGAGTGAGCAGTTCTTC.

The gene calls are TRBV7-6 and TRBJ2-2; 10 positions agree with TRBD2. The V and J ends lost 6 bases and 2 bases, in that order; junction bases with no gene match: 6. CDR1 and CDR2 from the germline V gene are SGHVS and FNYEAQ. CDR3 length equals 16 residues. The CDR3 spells CASSQLAGPNTGELFF. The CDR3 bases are TGTGCCAGCAGTCAACTAGCGGGACCCAACACCGGGGAGCTGTTTTTT.

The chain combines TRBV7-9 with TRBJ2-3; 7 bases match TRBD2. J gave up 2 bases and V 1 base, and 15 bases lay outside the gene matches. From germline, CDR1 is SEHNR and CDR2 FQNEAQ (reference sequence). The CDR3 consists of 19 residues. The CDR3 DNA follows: TGTGCCAGCAGCTTAGGTACGGCTAGCGGAACTAAAATCACAGATACGCAGTATTTT. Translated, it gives CASSLGTASGTKITDTQYF.

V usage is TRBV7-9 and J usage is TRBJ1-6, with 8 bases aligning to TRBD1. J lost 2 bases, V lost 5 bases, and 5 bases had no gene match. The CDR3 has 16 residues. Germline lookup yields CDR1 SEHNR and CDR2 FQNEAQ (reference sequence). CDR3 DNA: TGTGCCAGCAGCCTTGACAGGGGACCCTATAATTCACCCCTCCACTTT. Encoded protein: CASSLDRGPYNSPLHF.

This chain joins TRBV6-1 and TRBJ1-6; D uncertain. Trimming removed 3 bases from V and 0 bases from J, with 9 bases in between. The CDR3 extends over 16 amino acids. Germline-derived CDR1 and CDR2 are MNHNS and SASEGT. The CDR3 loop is CASSDGRSSYNSPLHF. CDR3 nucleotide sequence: TGTGCCAGCAGTGACGGGAGGAGCTCCTATAATTCACCCCTCCACTTT.

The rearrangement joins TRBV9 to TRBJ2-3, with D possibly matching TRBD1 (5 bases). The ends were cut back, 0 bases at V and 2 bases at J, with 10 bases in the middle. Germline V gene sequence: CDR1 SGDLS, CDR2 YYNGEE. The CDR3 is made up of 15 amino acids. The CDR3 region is CASSVAGAATDTQYF. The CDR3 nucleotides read TGTGCCAGCAGCGTAGCTGGGGCCGCCACAGATACGCAGTATTTT. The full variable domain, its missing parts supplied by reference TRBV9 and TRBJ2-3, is DSGVTQTPKHLITATGQRVTLRCSPRSGDLSVYWYQQSLDQGLQFLIQYYNGEERAKGNILERFSAQQFPDLHSELNLSSLELGDSALYFCASSVAGAATDTQYFGPGTRLTVL.

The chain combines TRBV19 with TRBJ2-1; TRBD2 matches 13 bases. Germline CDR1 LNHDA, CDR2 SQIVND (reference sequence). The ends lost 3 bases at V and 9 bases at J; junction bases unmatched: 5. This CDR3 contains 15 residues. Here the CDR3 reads CASSIAGLAGSEQFF. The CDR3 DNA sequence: TGTGCCAGTAGTATCGCGGGACTAGCGGGAAGTGAGCAGTTCTTC.

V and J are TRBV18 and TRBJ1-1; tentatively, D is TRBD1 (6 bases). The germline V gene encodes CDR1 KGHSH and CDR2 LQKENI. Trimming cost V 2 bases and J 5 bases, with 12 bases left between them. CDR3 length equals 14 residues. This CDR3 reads CASSPKGGTTEAFF. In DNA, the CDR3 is TGTGCCAGCTCACCAAAAGGGGGAACTACTGAAGCTTTCTTT.

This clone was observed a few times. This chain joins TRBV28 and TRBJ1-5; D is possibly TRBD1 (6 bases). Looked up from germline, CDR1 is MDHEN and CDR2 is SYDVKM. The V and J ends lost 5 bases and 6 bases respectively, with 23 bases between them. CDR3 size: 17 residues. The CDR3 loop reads CASSTAGGQDPAQPQHF. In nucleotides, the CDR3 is TGTGCCAGCAGTACGGCGGGGGGCCAGGACCCTGCTCAGCCCCAGCATTTT.

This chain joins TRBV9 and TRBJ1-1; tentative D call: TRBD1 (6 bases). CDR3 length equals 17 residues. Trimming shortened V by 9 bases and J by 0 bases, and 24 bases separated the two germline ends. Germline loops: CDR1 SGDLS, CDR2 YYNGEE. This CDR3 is CANSSPPGGRMNTEAFF. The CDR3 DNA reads TGTGCCAACAGTTCCCCCCCCGGGGGGCGGATGAACACTGAAGCTTTCTTT.

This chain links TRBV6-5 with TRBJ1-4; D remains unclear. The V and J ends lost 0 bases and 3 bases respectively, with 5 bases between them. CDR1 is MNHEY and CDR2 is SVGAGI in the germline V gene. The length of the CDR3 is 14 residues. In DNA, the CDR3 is TGTGCCAGCAGTTACTCTTGGCCTAATGAAAAACTGTTTTTT. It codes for CASSYSWPNEKLFF.

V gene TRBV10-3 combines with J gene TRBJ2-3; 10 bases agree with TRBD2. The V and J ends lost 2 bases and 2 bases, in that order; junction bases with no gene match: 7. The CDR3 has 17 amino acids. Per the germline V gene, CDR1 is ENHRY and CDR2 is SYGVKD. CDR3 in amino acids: CAISEATSGAITDTQYF. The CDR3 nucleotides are TGTGCCATCAGTGAGGCAACTAGCGGGGCTATCACAGATACGCAGTATTTT.

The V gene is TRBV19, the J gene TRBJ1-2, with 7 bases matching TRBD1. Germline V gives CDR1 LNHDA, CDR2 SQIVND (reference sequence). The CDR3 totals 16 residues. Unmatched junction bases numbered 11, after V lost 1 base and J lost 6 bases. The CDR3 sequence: CASSIAFLTGSHGYTF. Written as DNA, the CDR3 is TGTGCCAGTAGTATAGCCTTCTTGACAGGGTCCCATGGCTACACCTTC.

CDR3 DNA sequence: TGTGCCAGCTCATACAGGACAGTCTCTGGAAACACCATATATTTT. Residues: CASSYRTVSGNTIYF. The chain recombines TRBV25-1 with TRBJ1-3, with D maybe TRBD1 (6 bases). Trimming shortened V by 8 bases and J by 0 bases, and 14 bases separated the two germline ends. This CDR3 has 15 amino acids. The germline V gene has CDR1 MGHDK and CDR2 SYGVNS.